The 22 T cell receptor beta chains given below trace back to one sample, sequenced in a study of monozygotic twins with inflammatory bowel disease. No DNA is given; TCRdb re-called the 5' RACE reads and lists each CDR3 protein once. The ten top clones account for just under 7.5%, within a sample of about 85,000 distinct CDR3 sequences. Sample: blood. The receptors here all came from a human donor with ulcerative colitis or Crohn's disease, or a healthy co-twin of an affected twin (not recorded which).

The chain has TRBV7-2 and TRBJ2-5; TCRdb picks TRBD1, but there is no DNA to check that call. The CDR3 spans 14 residues. The V gene's germline CDR1 is SGHTA and CDR2 FQGNSA. This CDR3 reads CASSQWTTGETQYF. Full variable domain (outside the CDR3, taken from reference TRBV7-2 and TRBJ2-5): GAGVSQSPSNKVTEKGKDVELRCDPISGHTALYWYRQSLGQGLEFLIYFQGNSAPDKSGLPSDRFSAERTGGSVSTLTIQRTQQEDSAVYLCASSQWTTGETQYFGPGTRLLVL.

CDR3 amino acids: CASSWVSAETQYF. The rearrangement uses TRBV12-3 or TRBV12-4 and TRBJ2-5. The CDR3 runs to 13 residues.

This sequence joins TRBV27 and TRBJ1-5; TCRdb calls TRBD1, which cannot be checked without DNA. Germline loops: CDR1 MNHEY, CDR2 SMNVEV (reference sequence). This CDR3 region has 13 residues. The CDR3 spells CASSFWGNQPQHF.

The genes are TRBV5-1 and TRBJ2-7; checking the TCRdb D call of TRBD2 is not possible without DNA. Germline-derived CDR1 and CDR2 are SGHRS and YFSETQ. The CDR3 spans 15 residues. CDR3 loop: CASSVWDGSRDEQYF.

This chain uses TRBV18 with TRBJ2-2; without DNA, the TCRdb call of TRBD1 cannot be checked. The CDR3 has 13 residues. Germline values: CDR1 KGHSH, CDR2 LQKENI. This CDR3 reads CASSRRQGRELFF.

This chain joins TRBV20-1 and TRBJ1-1. Germline CDR1 reads DFQATT; CDR2 reads SNEGSKA (reference sequence). The CDR3 loop spans 16 amino acids. This chain's CDR3 is CSAREKIGISNTEAFF.

The chain's CDR3 is CSARTTGGNSPLHF. The rearrangement links TRBV20-1 to TRBJ1-6; TCRdb lists TRBD1, though no DNA is available to test this call. The CDR3 totals 14 residues. Germline CDR1 reads DFQATT; CDR2 reads SNEGSKA (reference sequence).

The chain employs TRBV12-3 or TRBV12-4 and TRBJ2-2. This CDR3 region has 12 residues. CDR3 in amino acids: CASRTGSRELFF.

The genes are TRBV5-1 and TRBJ2-1. The germline V gene has CDR1 SGHRS and CDR2 YFSETQ. This CDR3 contains 15 residues. The CDR3 reads CASPFDGTSYNEQFF.

This chain connects TRBV10-3 to TRBJ1-3. Germline CDR1 is ENHRY and CDR2 is SYGVKD. The CDR3 is 15 residues long. CDR3 loop: CATSQASLSGNTIYF.

The CDR3 reads CASSLASHYEQYF. The chain recombines TRBV7-2 with TRBJ2-7. The CDR3 consists of 13 residues. The germline V gene has CDR1 SGHTA and CDR2 FQGNSA.

V and J are TRBV6-2 or TRBV6-3 and TRBJ1-1. Germline-derived CDR1 and CDR2 are MNHEY and SVGEGT. The CDR3 length is 14 residues. CDR3 amino acids: CASRRATVNTEAFF.

J is TRBJ2-1 and V is TRBV12-3 or TRBV12-4; TCRdb's assignment of TRBD1 cannot be checked, as there is no DNA. This CDR3 comprises 14 residues. This CDR3 reads CASSLPGGRDEQFF.

The gene calls are TRBV18 and TRBJ2-7. Germline lookup yields CDR1 KGHSH and CDR2 LQKENI. CDR3 length: 13 residues. CDR3 loop: CASSQGTSYEQYF.

The chain links TRBV29-1 to TRBJ2-3; TCRdb reports TRBD1, a call that lacks DNA to check it against. CDR1 is SQVTM and CDR2 is ANQGSEA in the germline V gene. CDR3 length: 15 amino acids. The CDR3 protein is CSANTGGTGMDTQYF.

The chain has TRBV20-1 and TRBJ1-1; TCRdb lists TRBD1, though no DNA is available to test this call. The CDR3 runs to 11 residues. The germline gives CDR1 DFQATT, CDR2 SNEGSKA (reference sequence). This CDR3 is CSAYGTGEAFF.

The chain employs TRBV29-1 and TRBJ2-3. This CDR3 region has 14 residues. From germline, CDR1 is SQVTM and CDR2 ANQGSEA. This CDR3 is CSVEAQDLTDTQYF.

This chain connects TRBV28 to TRBJ2-7. CDR1 and CDR2 from the germline V gene are MDHEN and SYDVKM. CDR3 length: 15 residues. This CDR3 is CASSSRAMTLYEQYF.

This chain joins TRBV20-1 and TRBJ1-5; without DNA, the TCRdb call of TRBD1 cannot be checked. Germline-derived CDR1 and CDR2 are DFQATT and SNEGSKA (reference sequence). The CDR3 covers 16 residues. CDR3 loop: CSAKKTGGIDNQPQHF.

V gene TRBV7-9 combines with J gene TRBJ1-4. This CDR3 contains 18 residues. Germline CDR1 is SEHNR and CDR2 is FQNEAQ (reference sequence). CDR3 in amino acids: CASRPFSWSGGLREKLFF. Drawing the rest from reference TRBV7-9 and TRBJ1-4, the complete variable domain is DTGVSQNPRHKITKRGQNVTFRCDPISEHNRLYWYRQTLGQGPEFLTYFQNEAQLEKSRLLSDRFSAERPKGSFSTLEIQRTEQGDSAMYLCASRPFSWSGGLREKLFFGSGTQLSVL.

This chain connects TRBV20-1 to TRBJ1-5. Germline V gene sequence: CDR1 DFQATT, CDR2 SNEGSKA (reference sequence). CDR3 length: 17 residues. CDR3 sequence: CSATEGSKTISNQPQHF.

V and J are TRBV24-1 and TRBJ1-2. Germline CDR1 reads KGHDR; CDR2 reads SFDVKD. This CDR3 contains 12 residues. The CDR3 loop is CATSDSGRGYTF.